This T cell receptor (beta chain) was identified during a study of cytomegalovirus exposure and HLA in healthy donors. Looking at the study overall: One earlier analysis, a look at 150 million to 200 million T cells, found some 100 million unique TCR beta sequences. Study results and caveats: Earlier analysis yielded a pattern in which most TCR beta V segments were productive about 90% or about 30% of the time. Across HLA loci, a later analysis found differing TCR association rates, with DRB1 most and HLA-C fewest. V- and J-gene trimming in TCR beta was tied to a missense DCLRE1C variant by an analysis performed later.

In regard to this clone: Antigen unknown.

The PCR employed 60 Vbeta primers together with 13 Jbeta primers. The data were produced by immunoSEQ multiplex PCR, yet TCRdb's version contains in-frame clones alone and is incomplete. This sample's table reports 150,000 or so clones. The CDR3 is made up of 15 amino acids. Germline CDR1 LGHNA, CDR2 YNFKEQ. V shed 8 bases and J 5 bases; nucleotides not matched to a gene: 5. The rearrangement uses TRBV4-2 and TRBJ2-2, with TRBD2 identical over 13 bases. Sequenced: PBMCs. The clonotype originates from a woman aged 45-60 years in good health and CMV-seronegative. The CDR3 protein is CASGRGLAGTGELFF. CDR3 nucleotides: TGTGCCAGCGGTCGGGGACTAGCGGGAACCGGGGAGCTGTTTTTT.